The rows below give T cell receptor beta chains drawn from one sample of a study of blood T cells in healthy people across ages. One entry per CDR3 protein, called by TCRdb with MiXCR from the 5' RACE reads. Here the sample spans some 1.4 million distinct CDR3 sequences, around 39% being singletons. The specimen was blood. The receptors were sampled from a woman aged 18-29 years in good health. Both conserved end residues are trimmed from each CDR3.

j_gene: TRBJ1-1
v_gene: TRBV12-3/TRBV12-4
CDR3aa: ASSFNQGGSTEAF

j_gene: TRBJ2-1
v_gene: TRBV6-5
CDR3aa: ASSPNPTGSYNEQF

j_gene: TRBJ2-7
v_gene: TRBV6-1
CDR3aa: ASSPRQEGEQY

j_gene: TRBJ2-3
v_gene: TRBV10-3
CDR3aa: AIRQTGTPTDTQY

j_gene: TRBJ2-7
v_gene: TRBV27
CDR3aa: ASSPVKRGKGSYEQY

j_gene: TRBJ1-1
v_gene: TRBV9
CDR3aa: ASSVEPGPNTEAF

j_gene: TRBJ1-4
v_gene: TRBV20-1
CDR3aa: SARSGAGNEKLF

j_gene: TRBJ2-4
v_gene: TRBV10-3
CDR3aa: AISESGIRDPPALAKNIQY

j_gene: -
v_gene: TRBV5-6
CDR3aa: ASSPKGGGTYEQY

j_gene: TRBJ2-1
v_gene: TRBV9
CDR3aa: ASSPTSGSMNEQF

j_gene: TRBJ2-7
v_gene: TRBV18
CDR3aa: ASSRGTGTKTYEQY

j_gene: TRBJ2-5
v_gene: TRBV3-1
CDR3aa: ASSQVRTGEMETQY

j_gene: TRBJ2-7
v_gene: TRBV4-1
CDR3aa: ASSQEAARGSGSYEQY

j_gene: TRBJ2-7
v_gene: TRBV10-3
CDR3aa: AISATSGGAGEQY

j_gene: TRBJ1-2
v_gene: TRBV29-1
CDR3aa: SVGRRLATNYGYT

j_gene: TRBJ1-4
v_gene: TRBV6-5
CDR3aa: ASSRTSFNEKLF

j_gene: TRBJ2-5
v_gene: TRBV12-3/TRBV12-4
CDR3aa: ASSGIWGLDETQY

j_gene: TRBJ2-1
v_gene: TRBV27
CDR3aa: ASSSGVEQF

j_gene: TRBJ2-5
v_gene: TRBV30
CDR3aa: AWTVVQEQY

j_gene: TRBJ2-2
v_gene: TRBV5-5
CDR3aa: ASSSYTGVGEELF

j_gene: -
v_gene: TRBV28
CDR3aa: ASSGRGRSYEQY

j_gene: TRBJ1-4
v_gene: TRBV27
CDR3aa: ASGASAGREKLF